This T cell receptor beta chain originates from a study of blood T cells in healthy people across ages. Study-level results: As age increased, TCR beta diversity per million T cells fell in a roughly linear fashion.

Through a sample-barcoded 5' primer and a J-beta primer mix, a second PCR was run for 7 to 11 cycles. Samples each returned at least 2.5 million CDR3-containing paired-end reads. MiXCR, applied by TCRdb to the 5' RACE reads, yields one record per CDR3 protein. The sample consists of about 2 million distinct CDR3 sequences, 49% of them appearing once. Concerning this clonotype: Its target is not known.

Sequencing was performed on blood. This TCR derives from a woman in her thirties or forties in good health.

The CDR3 loop is CASSSVVGGDYNEQFF. CDR3 in DNA: TGTGCCAGCAGCTCCGTCGTAGGGGGGGACTACAATGAGCAGTTCTTC. J is TRBJ2-1 and V is TRBV11-2, with TRBD2 as a possible D gene (7 bases). Germline CDR1 and CDR2: SGHAT and FQNNGV. The CDR3 is 16 residues long. V lost 4 bases, J lost 3 bases, and 16 bases lay in between.